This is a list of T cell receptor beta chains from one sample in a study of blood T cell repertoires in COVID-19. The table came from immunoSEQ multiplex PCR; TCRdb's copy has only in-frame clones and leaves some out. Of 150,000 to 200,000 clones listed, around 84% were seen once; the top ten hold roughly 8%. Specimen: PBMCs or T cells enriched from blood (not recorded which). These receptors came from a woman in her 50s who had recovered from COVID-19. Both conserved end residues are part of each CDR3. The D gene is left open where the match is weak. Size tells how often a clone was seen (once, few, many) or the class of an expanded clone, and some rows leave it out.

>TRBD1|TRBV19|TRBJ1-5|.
TGTGCCAGTAGTATCCAGGGGGCCAGCAATCAGCCCCAGCATTTT
CASSIQGASNQPQHF
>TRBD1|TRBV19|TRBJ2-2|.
TGTGCCAGTAGTGGGACAGGGGCTACCGGGGAGCTGTTTTTT
CASSGTGATGELFF
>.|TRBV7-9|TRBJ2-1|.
TGTGCCAGCAGCCCAGAGGTTGGCGGGATCTACAATGAGCAGTTCTTC
CASSPEVGGIYNEQFF
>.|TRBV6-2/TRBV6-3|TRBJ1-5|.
TGTGCCAGCAGTTACAACGGTGGCAGCTTGCGGGATCAGCCCCAGCATTTT
CASSYNGGSLRDQPQHF
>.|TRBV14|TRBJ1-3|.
TGTGCCAGCAGCCAAGACGGCGGTCCCGGAAACACCATATATTTT
CASSQDGGPGNTIYF
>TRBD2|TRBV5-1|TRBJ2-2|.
TGCGCCAGCAGCTTAAAGCGGGGGTTCACCGGGGAGCTGTTTTTT
CASSLKRGFTGELFF
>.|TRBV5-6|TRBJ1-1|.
TGTGCCAGCAGCGGCGGGAAGGTGGGGGAAGCTTTCTTT
CASSGGKVGEAFF
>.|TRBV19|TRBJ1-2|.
TGTGCCAGCAGGCTTTCGGGGGTTAACTATGGCTACACCTTC
CASRLSGVNYGYTF
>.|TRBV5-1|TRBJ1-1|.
TGCGCCAGCAGCTTGGGGAGTGGGACACCGAACACTGAAGCTTTCTTT
CASSLGSGTPNTEAFF
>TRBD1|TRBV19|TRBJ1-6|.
TGTGCCAGTACGGGGACAGGGGTTTATTCACCCCTCCACTTT
CASTGTGVYSPLHF
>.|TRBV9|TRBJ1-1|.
TGTGCCAGCAGCGTAGTTCGAGTGTACACTGAAGCTTTCTTT
CASSVVRVYTEAFF
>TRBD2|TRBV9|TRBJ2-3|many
TGTGCCAGCAGCCCCCTAGCGGGGGGGAGGACAGATACGCAGTATTTT
CASSPLAGGRTDTQYF
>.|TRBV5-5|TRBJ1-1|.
TGTGCCAGCATTCATGGGCTCTCGAACACTGAAGCTTTCTTT
CASIHGLSNTEAFF
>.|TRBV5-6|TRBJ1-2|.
TGTGCCAGCAGCTTGGACAGTCGTTCTGGCTACACCTTC
CASSLDSRSGYTF
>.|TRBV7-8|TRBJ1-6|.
TGTGCCAGCAGCCCGGTCCTCTATAATTCACCCCTCCACTTT
CASSPVLYNSPLHF
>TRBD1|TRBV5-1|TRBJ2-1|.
TGCGCCAGCAGTCGACCGGACAGGGGCAATGAGCAGTTCTTC
CASSRPDRGNEQFF
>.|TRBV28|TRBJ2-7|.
TGTGCCAGCAGTTTAACAGGATTGGGTGAGCAGTACTTC
CASSLTGLGEQYF
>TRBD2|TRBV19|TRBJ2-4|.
TGTGCCAGTAGTATTATGGCGGGAGAGGCCGTAGCCAAAAACATTCAGTACTTC
CASSIMAGEAVAKNIQYF
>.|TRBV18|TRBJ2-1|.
TGTGCCAGCTCGAATAGCGGTACCTACAATGAGCAGTTCTTC
CASSNSGTYNEQFF
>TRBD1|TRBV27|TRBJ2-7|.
TGTGCCACCCGTGACTCCGGGACAGGGTTGTCCGAGCAGTACTTC
CATRDSGTGLSEQYF
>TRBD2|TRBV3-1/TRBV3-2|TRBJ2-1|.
TGTGCCAGCAGCCAATTCTCCCAACTACTAGCGGGTGGCTACAATGAGCAGTTCTTC
CASSQFSQLLAGGYNEQFF
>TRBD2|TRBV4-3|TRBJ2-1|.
TGCGCCAGCAGCCAAAGCCGGGCTAGCGGGCCCTACAATGAGCAGTTCTTC
CASSQSRASGPYNEQFF
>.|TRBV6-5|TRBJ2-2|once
TGTGCCAGCAGACGGGACGGGGGTACCGGGGAGCTGTTTTTT
CASRRDGGTGELFF
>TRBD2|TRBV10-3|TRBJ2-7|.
TGTGCCATCAGTGGAGCGGGGGGGCATGAGCAGTACTTC
CAISGAGGHEQYF
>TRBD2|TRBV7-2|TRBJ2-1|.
TGTGCCAGCAGCTCAGGTACCAGCGGGAGGACAGCCTACAATGAGCAGTTCTTC
CASSSGTSGRTAYNEQFF
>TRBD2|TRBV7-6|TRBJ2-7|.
TGTGCCAGCAGCTTAGATCCGGGGGGGAAAAGCTCCTACGAGCAGTACTTC
CASSLDPGGKSSYEQYF
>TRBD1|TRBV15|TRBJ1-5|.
TGTGCCACCCGGGGACAGGATTCATATCAGCCCCAGCATTTT
CATRGQDSYQPQHF
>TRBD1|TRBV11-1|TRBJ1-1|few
TGTGCCAGCAGCTTTCCAGGGGGCGCAGACACTGAAGCTTTCTTT
CASSFPGGADTEAFF
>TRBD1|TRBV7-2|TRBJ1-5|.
TGTGCCAGCAGCGGGCGGACAGGGGGAAATCAGCCCCAGCATTTT
CASSGRTGGNQPQHF
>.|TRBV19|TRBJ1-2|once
TGTGCCAGTAGTATTCCTCTTGGGCTCGTTAACTATGGCTACACCTTC
CASSIPLGLVNYGYTF
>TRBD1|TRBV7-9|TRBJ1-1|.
TGTGCCAGCAGAGGGACAGCCCAGAGCACTGAAGCTTTCTTT
CASRGTAQSTEAFF
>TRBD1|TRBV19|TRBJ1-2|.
TGTGCCAGTAGTATAGGGGGACAGGCAGAGATTAACTATGGCTACACCTTC
CASSIGGQAEINYGYTF
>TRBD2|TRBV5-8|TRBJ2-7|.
TGTGCCAGCAGCCCGCTAACTAGCGGGGGTTCCTACGAGCAGTACTTC
CASSPLTSGGSYEQYF
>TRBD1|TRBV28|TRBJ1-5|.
TGTGCCAGCAGTATGCTGGACAGGGGGAATCAGCCCCAGCATTTT
CASSMLDRGNQPQHF
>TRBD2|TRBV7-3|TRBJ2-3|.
TGTGCCAGCAGCTTACCGTCTAGCGGGATGGTTACGCAGTATTTT
CASSLPSSGMVTQYF
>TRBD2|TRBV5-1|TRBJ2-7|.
TGCGCCAGCAGCTTGGGACTAGCCACATTCTACGAGCAGTACTTC
CASSLGLATFYEQYF
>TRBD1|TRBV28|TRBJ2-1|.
TGTGCCAGCAGCCCCGGGACAGTGTCCTACAATGAGCAGTTCTTC
CASSPGTVSYNEQFF
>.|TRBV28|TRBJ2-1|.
TGTGCCAGCAGCTTCAGCAGGGCTCCGACTTCCGGTGAGCAGTTCTTC
CASSFSRAPTSGEQFF
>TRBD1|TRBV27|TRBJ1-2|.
TGTGCCAGCAGTTTATCTGGGTTGAGACAGGGATCTCATGGCTACACCTTC
CASSLSGLRQGSHGYTF
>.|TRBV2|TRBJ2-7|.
TGTGCCAGCAACGCCGGGAGAACCTACGAGCAGTACTTC
CASNAGRTYEQYF
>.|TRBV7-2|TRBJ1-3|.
TGTGCCAGCAGCTCGCCGGGAGCTGGAAACACCATATATTTT
CASSSPGAGNTIYF
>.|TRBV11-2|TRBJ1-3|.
TGTGCCAGCAGTTGGAGGGGCGGAGTGGGCTCTGGAAACACCATATATTTT
CASSWRGGVGSGNTIYF
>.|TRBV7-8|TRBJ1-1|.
TGTGCCAGCAGCTTAGTCCTGGGGAGTATGAACACTGAAGCTTTCTTT
CASSLVLGSMNTEAFF
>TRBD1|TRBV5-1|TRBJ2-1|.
TGCGCCAGCAGCTTGGACGGGACAGGGGCATACAATGAGCAGTTCTTC
CASSLDGTGAYNEQFF
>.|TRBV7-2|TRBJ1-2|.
TGTGCCAGCCGCGAATATGGCTACACCTTC
CASREYGYTF
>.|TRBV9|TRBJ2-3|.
TGTGCCAGCAGCCGGGACACCCGCACAGATACGCAGTATTTT
CASSRDTRTDTQYF
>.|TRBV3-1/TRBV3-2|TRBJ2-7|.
TGTGCCAGCAGCCACGGGGACACCCGCGAGCAGTACTTC
CASSHGDTREQYF
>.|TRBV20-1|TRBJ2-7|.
TGCAGTGCTAGTGCTCAGGGGATGGTTAGCTCCTACGAGCAGTACTTC
CSASAQGMVSSYEQYF
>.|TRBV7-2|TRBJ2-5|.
TGTGCCAGCAGCCTCGAGCGAGGAGAGACCCAGTACTTC
CASSLERGETQYF
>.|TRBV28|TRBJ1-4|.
TGTGCCAGCAGTTTAAACCAGGGAGGGGAAAAACTGTTTTTT
CASSLNQGGEKLFF